This TCR beta chain was recovered during a study of cytomegalovirus exposure and HLA in healthy donors. Findings and caveats of the study: A list of around 150 TCR beta chains associated with cytomegalovirus was given. Testing in vitro showed a few CMV-associated chains specific for CMV antigens.

Remarks on this clone: Its antigen is not identified.

V shed 4 bases and J 0 bases; nucleotides not matched to a gene: 9. Germline V gene data show CDR1 as ENHRY and CDR2 as SYGVKD. The CDR3 runs to 18 residues. The table came from immunoSEQ multiplex PCR; TCRdb's copy has only in-frame clones and leaves some out. The repertoire holds roughly 130,000 clones, with around 85% as singletons. The genes are TRBV10-3 and TRBJ2-3, with 11 bases that match TRBD2. The sample consisted of PBMCs. The source is a man aged 18-30 years in good health and CMV-seronegative. CDR3 DNA sequence: TGTGCCATCAGTGGGCTAGCGGGAGGCCACACTAGCACAGATACGCAGTATTTT. It codes for CAISGLAGGHTSTDTQYF.